Reported below is one T cell receptor (beta chain). The data were obtained in a study of T cell responses to AZD1222 COVID-19 vaccine. Sequencing was performed with immunoSEQ multiplex PCR; in TCRdb, only in-frame clones are kept and a portion is missing. The table lists 90,000 to 150,000 clones, about nine tenths of them singletons. V gave up 4 bases and J gave up 8 bases, with 8 bases separating them. The CDR3 consists of 11 residues. Germline V gene lookup returns CDR1 SGHVS and CDR2 FQNEAQ. Sequenced here: peripheral blood, sampled 28 days after the second AZD1222 dose. The rearrangement uses TRBV7-8 and TRBJ1-2; D is undetermined. This clonotype was sampled from an adult who received the AZD1222 COVID-19 vaccine. CDR3 loop: CASSSDQGYTF. The CDR3, as DNA: TGTGCCAGCAGCTCGGACCAAGGCTACACCTTC.